This TCR beta chain was captured in a study of blood T cell repertoires in COVID-19. The wider study: There were acute and convalescent COVID-19 samples, and they came from the United States, Italy and Spain. The cDNA or gDNA used as material had been derived from T cells, B-cell-depleted T cells, or PBMCs.

J lost 10 bases, V lost 10 bases, and 12 bases had no gene match. Germline CDR1 is SGHAT and CDR2 is FQNNGV. CDR3 length: 15 residues. In the authors' methods: Amplification from reference gene primers served as the basis for estimated nucleated cell counts. Only in-frame clones appear in the TCRdb table, and some are missing; sequencing was by immunoSEQ multiplex PCR. Clonal size and the V and J genes are those of that table, whereas D and trimming came from the DNA. This table has roughly 290,000 clones, 90% appearing once. Seattle participants joined during active infection and were tracked over time.

The specimen was peripheral blood. This chain links TRBV11-2 with TRBJ2-1; 14 bases are a match to TRBD2. The sequence derives from a woman aged 25-40 years with COVID-19, enrolled during active disease. The CDR3 DNA follows: TGTGCCACCAGTCCGGGACTAGCGGGAGTTGGGGAGCAGTTCTTC. It encodes CATSPGLAGVGEQFF.